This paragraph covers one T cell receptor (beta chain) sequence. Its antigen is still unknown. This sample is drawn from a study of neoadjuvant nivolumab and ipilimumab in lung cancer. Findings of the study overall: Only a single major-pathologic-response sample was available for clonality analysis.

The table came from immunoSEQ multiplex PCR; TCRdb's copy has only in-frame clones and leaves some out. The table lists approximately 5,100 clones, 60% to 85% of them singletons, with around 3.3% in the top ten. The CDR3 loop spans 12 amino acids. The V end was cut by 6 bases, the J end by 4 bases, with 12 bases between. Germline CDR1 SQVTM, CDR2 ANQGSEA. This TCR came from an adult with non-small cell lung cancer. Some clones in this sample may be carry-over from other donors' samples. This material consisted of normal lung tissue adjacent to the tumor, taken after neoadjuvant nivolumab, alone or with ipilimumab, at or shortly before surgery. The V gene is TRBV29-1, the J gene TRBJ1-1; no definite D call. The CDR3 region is CSVKWAGTEAFF. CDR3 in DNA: TGCAGCGTCAAATGGGCGGGCACTGAAGCTTTCTTT.